A single sample is the source of the 14 T cell receptor beta chains below, sequenced in a study of cytomegalovirus exposure and HLA in healthy donors. Using immunoSEQ multiplex PCR, the repertoire was profiled, and TCRdb retains in-frame clones only, with some absent. The sample includes around 100,000 clones, 85% of them seen just once. The specimen was PBMCs. All receptors derive from a young man in good health and CMV-seropositive.

This clone was seen a handful of times. V gene TRBV6-6 combines with J gene TRBJ1-5, with D unresolved. Germline V gene lookup returns CDR1 MNHNY and CDR2 SVGAGI (reference sequence). The V end was cut by 7 bases, the J end by 1 base, with 8 bases between. This CDR3 contains 13 residues. The CDR3 reads CASNPGSNQPQHF. The DNA of the CDR3 is TGTGCCAGCAATCCGGGAAGCAATCAGCCCCAGCATTTT.

The chain combines TRBV28 with TRBJ2-2; 8 nucleotides line up with TRBD2. CDR3 size: 16 residues. Per the germline V gene, CDR1 is MDHEN and CDR2 is SYDVKM. Trimming removed 8 bases from V and 4 bases from J; junction bases left unmatched: 12. As DNA, the CDR3 is TGTGCCAGCCCCCCGATAAAGCGGGAGTTCACCGGGGAGCTGTTTTTT. Its protein product is CASPPIKREFTGELFF.

The J gene is TRBJ2-2, the V gene TRBV19; 7 nucleotides match TRBD1. Germline V gene data show CDR1 as LNHDA and CDR2 as SQIVND (reference sequence). Germline trimming cut 2 bases from V and 2 bases from J; bases unmatched to any gene: 11. There are 18 residues in the CDR3. CDR3 nucleotide sequence: TGTGCCAGTAGTATAAAGGTCTGGGGACAGACAAACACCGGGGAGCTGTTTTTT. This codes for CASSIKVWGQTNTGELFF.

The chain recombines TRBV5-6 with TRBJ2-6, with TRBD2 as a possible D gene (5 bases). The CDR3 extends over 15 amino acids. CDR1 is SGHDT and CDR2 is YYEEEE in the germline V gene. The V end was cut by 4 bases, the J end by 1 base, with 9 bases between. The CDR3 reads CASSLWRSGANVLTF. CDR3 bases: TGTGCCAGCAGCCTGTGGAGGTCTGGGGCCAACGTCCTGACTTTC. Complete variable domain (other parts from reference TRBV5-6 and TRBJ2-6): DAGVTQSPTHLIKTRGQQVTLRCSPKSGHDTVSWYQQALGQGPQFIFQYYEEEERQRGNFPDRFSGHQFPNYSSELNVNALLLGDSALYLCASSLWRSGANVLTFGAGSRLTVL.

The CDR3 protein is CASSLLGPRLAGSYNEQFF. As DNA, the CDR3 is TGTGCCAGCAGTTTATTAGGCCCCAGGCTAGCGGGTTCCTACAATGAGCAGTTCTTC. The rearrangement joins TRBV27 to TRBJ2-1, with 8 bases that match TRBD2. The CDR3 runs 19 residues. After removal of 1 base from V and 1 base from J, the junction contained 12 bases not matched to a gene. Germline-derived CDR1 and CDR2 are MNHEY and SMNVEV (reference sequence).

V gene TRBV14 combines with J gene TRBJ1-2; a possible D gene is TRBD1 (5 bases). The CDR3 runs to 14 residues. Germline assignment: CDR1 SGHDN and CDR2 FVKESK. V lost 1 base and J 4 bases, leaving 10 bases between the germline ends. The DNA of the CDR3 is TGTGCCAGCAGCCAAGGGGGCAGGCCCTATGGCTACACCTTC. This translates into CASSQGGRPYGYTF. Variable domain in full (rest from reference TRBV14 and TRBJ1-2): EAGVTQFPSHSVIEKGQTVTLRCDPISGHDNLYWYRRVMGKEIKFLLHFVKESKQDESGMPNNRFLAERTGGTYSTLKVQPAELEDSGVYFCASSQGGRPYGYTFGSGTRLTVV.

The rearrangement joins TRBV9 to TRBJ2-1, with unresolved D. The CDR3 loop spans 14 amino acids. Germline CDR1 reads SGDLS; CDR2 reads YYNGEE. V dropped 3 bases and J dropped 7 bases, with 14 bases sitting between them. DNA of the CDR3: TGTGCCAGCAGCGGGCCCGCTGGGCCAAATGAGCAGTTCTTC. This codes for CASSGPAGPNEQFF.

The CDR3 nucleotides are TGCGCCAGCAGCCGACCGGGACAGGGGGCAAACCACTCCTACAATGAGCAGTTCTTC. Amino acid sequence: CASSRPGQGANHSYNEQFF. The chain uses TRBV4-1 and TRBJ2-1; 12 nucleotides align to TRBD1. Germline CDR1 reads MGHRA; CDR2 reads YSYEKL. This CDR3 comprises 19 residues. The trim removed 4 bases at V and 0 bases at J, leaving 10 bases unmatched.

This chain connects TRBV19 to TRBJ1-4; 7 nucleotides match TRBD1. Trimming took 5 bases from V and 0 from J; bases not matched to a gene: 3. Looked up from germline, CDR1 is LNHDA and CDR2 is SQIVND (reference sequence). The CDR3 loop spans 15 amino acids. The DNA for the CDR3 is TGTGCCAGTAGTCGAGGACAGGCAACTAATGAAAAACTGTTTTTT. It translates to CASSRGQATNEKLFF.

The chain joins TRBV11-2 to TRBJ2-7; a weak D match, TRBD1 (5 bases). The CDR3 runs 13 residues. Trimming took 5 bases from V and 5 from J, leaving 13 bases between them. CDR1 and CDR2 (germline): SGHAT, FQNNGV. The DNA for the CDR3 is TGTGCCAGCAGCCCGCTGGCAGGGAACGAGCAGTACGTC. It specifies CASSPLAGNEQYV.

The CDR3 DNA reads TGTGCCAGCAGCTTAGGAGGGGCGGGGCTAGATACGCAGTATTTT. This codes for CASSLGGAGLDTQYF. This chain links TRBV7-2 with TRBJ2-3; tentative D call: TRBD2 (6 bases). CDR3 length: 15 residues. V was shortened by 1 base and J by 5 bases, with 13 bases between the two germline ends. Germline values: CDR1 SGHTA, CDR2 FQGNSA. Full variable domain (rest looked up from reference TRBV7-2 and TRBJ2-3): GAGVSQSPSNKVTEKGKDVELRCDPISGHTALYWYRQSLGQGLEFLIYFQGNSAPDKSGLPSDRFSAERTGGSVSTLTIQRTQQEDSAVYLCASSLGGAGLDTQYFGPGTRLTVL.

CDR3 DNA: TGTGCCAGCAGCAAGCAGGACATCCGGTATAGCAATCAGCCCCAGCATTTT. Encoded protein: CASSKQDIRYSNQPQHF. The V and J genes are TRBV2 and TRBJ1-5; perhaps TRBD1 as D (5 bases). The germline gives CDR1 SNHLY, CDR2 FYNNEI. The CDR3 covers 17 residues. The germline V and J ends were trimmed by 6 bases and 0 bases, with 18 bases remaining between them.

This clone was seen a few times. V is TRBV28 and J is TRBJ2-7, with no clear D. Germline CDR1 reads MDHEN; CDR2 reads SYDVKM. This CDR3 is 11 amino acids long. The V end was cut by 5 bases, the J end by 5 bases, with 7 bases between. The CDR3 spells CASSNRDEQYF. Here the CDR3 DNA reads TGTGCCAGCAGTAACCGAGACGAGCAGTACTTC. The variable domain in full, with the rest retrieved from reference TRBV28 and TRBJ2-7, is DVKVTQSSRYLVKRTGEKVFLECVQDMDHENMFWYRQDPGLGLRLIYFSYDVKMKEKGDIPEGYSVSREKKERFSLILESASTNQTSMYLCASSNRDEQYFGPGTRLTVT.

V gene TRBV7-2 combines with J gene TRBJ2-5; 10 bases are shared with TRBD2. The CDR3 covers 15 residues. Trimming at V came to 8 bases and at J to 5 bases, leaving 11 bases not matched to a gene. CDR1 is SGHTA and CDR2 is FQGNSA in the germline V gene. CDR3 in DNA: TGTGCCAGCCTTGGGTCTAGCGGGAGATGGGAGACCCAGTACTTC. Amino acids: CASLGSSGRWETQYF.